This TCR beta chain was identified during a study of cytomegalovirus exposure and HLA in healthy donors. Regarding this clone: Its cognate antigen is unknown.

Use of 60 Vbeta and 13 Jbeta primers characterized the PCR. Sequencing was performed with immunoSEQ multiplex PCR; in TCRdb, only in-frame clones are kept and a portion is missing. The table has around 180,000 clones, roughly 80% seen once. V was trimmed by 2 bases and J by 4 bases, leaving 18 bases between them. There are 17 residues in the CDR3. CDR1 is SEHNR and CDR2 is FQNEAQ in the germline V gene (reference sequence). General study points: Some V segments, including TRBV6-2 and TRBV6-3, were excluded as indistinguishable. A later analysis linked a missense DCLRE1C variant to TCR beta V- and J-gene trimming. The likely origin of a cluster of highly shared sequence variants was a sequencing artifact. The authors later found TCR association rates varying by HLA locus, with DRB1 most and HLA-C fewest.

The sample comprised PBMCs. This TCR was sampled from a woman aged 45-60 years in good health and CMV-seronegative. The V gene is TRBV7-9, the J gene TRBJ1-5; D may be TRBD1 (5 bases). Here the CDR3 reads CASSLQARDGVNQPQHF. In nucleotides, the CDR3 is TGTGCCAGCAGCTTACAAGCCAGGGATGGGGTAAATCAGCCCCAGCATTTT.